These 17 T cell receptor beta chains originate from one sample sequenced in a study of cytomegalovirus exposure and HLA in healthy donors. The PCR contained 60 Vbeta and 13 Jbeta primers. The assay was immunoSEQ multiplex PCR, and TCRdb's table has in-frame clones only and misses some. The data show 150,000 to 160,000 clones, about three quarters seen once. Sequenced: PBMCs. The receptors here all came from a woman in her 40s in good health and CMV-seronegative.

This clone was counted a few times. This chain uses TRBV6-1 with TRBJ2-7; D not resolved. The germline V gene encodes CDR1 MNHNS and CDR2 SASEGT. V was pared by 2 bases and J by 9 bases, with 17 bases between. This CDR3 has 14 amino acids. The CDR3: CASSERLIDVRQYF. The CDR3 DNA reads TGTGCCAGCAGTGAAAGACTGATCGATGTACGGCAGTACTTC.

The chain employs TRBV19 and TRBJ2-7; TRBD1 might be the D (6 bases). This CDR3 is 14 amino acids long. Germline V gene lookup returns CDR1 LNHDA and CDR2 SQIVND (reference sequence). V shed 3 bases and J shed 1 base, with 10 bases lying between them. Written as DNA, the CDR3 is TGTGCCAGTAGTATTTCAGGGGAGTCCTACGAGCAGTACTTC. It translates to CASSISGESYEQYF.

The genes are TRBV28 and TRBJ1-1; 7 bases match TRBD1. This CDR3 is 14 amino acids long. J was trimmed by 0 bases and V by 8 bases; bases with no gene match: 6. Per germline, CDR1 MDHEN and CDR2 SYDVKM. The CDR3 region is CASCGTAMNTEAFF. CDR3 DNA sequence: TGTGCCAGCTGCGGGACAGCCATGAACACTGAAGCTTTCTTT.

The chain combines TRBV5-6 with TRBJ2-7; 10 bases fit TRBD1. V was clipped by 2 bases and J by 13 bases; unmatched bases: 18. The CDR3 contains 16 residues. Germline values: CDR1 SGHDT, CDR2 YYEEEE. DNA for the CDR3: TGTGCCAGCAGCTTTCCGGGACAGGGGTTTGGAGGGGCACGTTACTTC. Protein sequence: CASSFPGQGFGGARYF.

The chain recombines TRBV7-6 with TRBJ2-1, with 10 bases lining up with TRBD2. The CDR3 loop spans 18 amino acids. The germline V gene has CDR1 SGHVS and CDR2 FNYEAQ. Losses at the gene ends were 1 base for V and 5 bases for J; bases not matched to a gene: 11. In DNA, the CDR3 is TGTGCCAGCAGCTTAGGTCCGGTATCGGGACTAGCGAACAATGAGCAGTTCTTC. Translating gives CASSLGPVSGLANNEQFF.

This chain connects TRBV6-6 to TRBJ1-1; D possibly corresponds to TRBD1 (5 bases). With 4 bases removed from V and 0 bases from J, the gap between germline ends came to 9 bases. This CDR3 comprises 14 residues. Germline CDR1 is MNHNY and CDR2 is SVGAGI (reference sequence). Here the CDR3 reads CASSWQGMNTEAFF. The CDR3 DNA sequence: TGTGCCAGCAGTTGGCAGGGAATGAACACTGAAGCTTTCTTT.

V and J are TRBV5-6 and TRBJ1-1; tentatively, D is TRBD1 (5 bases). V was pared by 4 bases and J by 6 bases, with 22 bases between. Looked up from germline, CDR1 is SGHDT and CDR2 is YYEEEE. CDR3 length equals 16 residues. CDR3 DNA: TGTGCCAGCAGCCCCGGGACTCAACCCCTTAAGGCTGAAGCTTTCTTT. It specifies CASSPGTQPLKAEAFF.

The CDR3 protein is CASSLVLNEQYF. The CDR3 DNA sequence: TGTGCCAGCAGCTTAGTTTTAAACGAGCAGTACTTC. The chain combines TRBV11-3 with TRBJ2-7; D unresolved. V lost 1 base, J lost 5 bases, and 6 bases lay in between. This CDR3 has 12 amino acids. CDR1 is SGHNT and CDR2 is YENEEA in the germline V gene.

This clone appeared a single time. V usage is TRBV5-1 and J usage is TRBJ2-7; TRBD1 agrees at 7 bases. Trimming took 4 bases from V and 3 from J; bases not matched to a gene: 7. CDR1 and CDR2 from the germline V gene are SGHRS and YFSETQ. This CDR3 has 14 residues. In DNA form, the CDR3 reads TGCGCCAGCAGCCCGGGACAGACTATCTACGAGCAGTACTTC. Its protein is CASSPGQTIYEQYF.

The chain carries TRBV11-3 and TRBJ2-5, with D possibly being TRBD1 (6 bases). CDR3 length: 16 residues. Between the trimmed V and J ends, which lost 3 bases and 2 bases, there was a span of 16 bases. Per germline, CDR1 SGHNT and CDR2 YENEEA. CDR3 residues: CASSFNPLRGQETQYF. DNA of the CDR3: TGTGCCAGCAGCTTCAACCCCTTGAGGGGGCAAGAGACCCAGTACTTC.

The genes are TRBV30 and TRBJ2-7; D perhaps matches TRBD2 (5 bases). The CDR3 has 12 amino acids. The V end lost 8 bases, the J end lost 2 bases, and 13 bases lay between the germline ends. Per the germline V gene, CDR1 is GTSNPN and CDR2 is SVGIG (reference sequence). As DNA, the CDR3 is TGTGCCCAGCACCGGGGAGCCTACGAGCAGTACTTC. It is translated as CAQHRGAYEQYF. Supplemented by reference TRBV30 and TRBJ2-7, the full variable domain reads SQTIHQWPATLVQPVGSPLSLECTVEGTSNPNLYWYRQAAGRGLQLLFYSVGIGQISSEVPQNLSASRPQDRQFILSSKKLLLSDSGFYLCAQHRGAYEQYFGPGTRLTVT.

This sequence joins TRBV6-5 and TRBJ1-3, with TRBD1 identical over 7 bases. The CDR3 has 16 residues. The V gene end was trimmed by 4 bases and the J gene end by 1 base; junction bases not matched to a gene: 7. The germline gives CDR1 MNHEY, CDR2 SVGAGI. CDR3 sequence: CASSLGQPGSGNTIYF. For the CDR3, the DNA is TGTGCCAGCAGTTTGGGACAGCCGGGATCTGGAAACACCATATATTTT.

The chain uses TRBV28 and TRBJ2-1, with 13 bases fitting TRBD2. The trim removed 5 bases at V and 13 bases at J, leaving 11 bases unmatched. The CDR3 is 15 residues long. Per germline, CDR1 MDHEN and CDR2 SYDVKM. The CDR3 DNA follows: TGTGCCAGCAGTGAAGAGACTAGCGGGAGGTTCGTTCAGTTCTTC. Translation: CASSEETSGRFVQFF.

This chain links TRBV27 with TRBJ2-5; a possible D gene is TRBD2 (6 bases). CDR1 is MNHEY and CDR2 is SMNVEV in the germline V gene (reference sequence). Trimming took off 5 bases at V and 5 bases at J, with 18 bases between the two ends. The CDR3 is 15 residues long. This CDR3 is CASSLLGTPGETQYF. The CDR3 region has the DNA TGTGCCAGCAGTCTACTTGGGACTCCCGGGGAGACCCAGTACTTC.

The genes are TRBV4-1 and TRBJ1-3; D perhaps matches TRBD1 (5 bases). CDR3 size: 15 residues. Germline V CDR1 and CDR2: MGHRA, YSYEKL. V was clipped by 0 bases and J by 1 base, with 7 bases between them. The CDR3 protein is CASSQDGGSGNTIYF. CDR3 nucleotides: TGCGCCAGCAGCCAAGATGGGGGGTCTGGAAACACCATATATTTT.

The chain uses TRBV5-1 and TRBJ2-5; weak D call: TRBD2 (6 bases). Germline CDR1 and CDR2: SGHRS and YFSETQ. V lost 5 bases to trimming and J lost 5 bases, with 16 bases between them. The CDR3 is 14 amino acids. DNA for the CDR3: TGCGCCAGCAGTCGCGCGGAGGAGGGGGAGACCCAGTACTTC. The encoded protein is CASSRAEEGETQYF.

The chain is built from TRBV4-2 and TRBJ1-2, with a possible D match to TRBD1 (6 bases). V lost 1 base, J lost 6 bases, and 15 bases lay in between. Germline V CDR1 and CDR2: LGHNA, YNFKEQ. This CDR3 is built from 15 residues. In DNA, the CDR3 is TGTGCCAGCAGCCAAGGCGTACAGGGTATCGATGGCTACACCTTC. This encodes CASSQGVQGIDGYTF.